These 8 T cell receptor beta chains were all obtained from the same sample, sequenced in a study of PD-1 blockade in classical Hodgkin lymphoma. Every single patient, without exception, relapsed after autologous stem cell transplantation, and brentuximab vedotin exposure varied. Clones were sequenced by immunoSEQ multiplex PCR, and TCRdb holds only the in-frame ones, with some missing. The sample has around 99,000 clones, about four fifths seen once. Specimen: peripheral blood mononuclear cells (PBMCs), collected before the second cycle of nivolumab. These receptor sequences come from a human donor with classical Hodgkin lymphoma.

The chain recombines TRBV25-1 with TRBJ2-5; D may be TRBD1 or TRBD2 (5 bases each). CDR3 size: 14 residues. Germline V gene lookup returns CDR1 MGHDK and CDR2 SYGVNS. V was clipped by 0 bases and J by 5 bases, with 10 bases between them. The DNA of the CDR3 is TGTGCCAGCAGTGAATATCGAGGGGTGGAGACCCAGTACTTC. Protein: CASSEYRGVETQYF. Full variable domain (remainder filled in from reference TRBV25-1 and TRBJ2-5): EADIYQTPRYLVIGTGKKITLECSQTMGHDKMYWYQQDPGMELHLIHYSYGVNSTEKGDLSSESTVSRIRTEHFPLTLESARPSHTSQYLCASSEYRGVETQYFGPGTRLLVL.

The chain employs TRBV5-1 and TRBJ1-3; no definite D call. The V gene's germline CDR1 is SGHRS and CDR2 YFSETQ. The CDR3 consists of 15 residues. The V end was cut by 4 bases, the J end by 4 bases, with 15 bases between. In DNA, the CDR3 is TGCGCCAGCAGCCCCGTGGGCTCTTCAGGAAACACCATATATTTT. Protein product: CASSPVGSSGNTIYF. The entire variable domain, with the rest obtained from reference TRBV5-1 and TRBJ1-3, is as follows: KAGVTQTPRYLIKTRGQQVTLSCSPISGHRSVSWYQQTPGQGLQFLFEYFSETQRNKGNFPGRFSGRQFSNSRSEMNVSTLELGDSALYLCASSPVGSSGNTIYFGEGSWLTVV.

The rearrangement links TRBV10-2 to TRBJ2-1; D uncertain. Trimming removed 6 bases at V and 1 base at J, with 13 bases between. The CDR3 covers 15 residues. The germline V gene encodes CDR1 WSHSY and CDR2 SAAADI. CDR3 sequence (DNA): TGCGCCAGCAGCGCCCTGGCGGTGTCCTACAATGAGCAGTTCTTC. Amino acids: CASSALAVSYNEQFF.

This clone was recorded only once. The CDR3 DNA sequence: TGTGCCTGGGAGGGACAGTCGAACACTGAAGCTTTCTTT. Translated: CAWEGQSNTEAFF. The chain combines TRBV30 with TRBJ1-1; 7 nucleotides line up with TRBD1. Germline CDR1 GTSNPN, CDR2 SVGIG (reference sequence). The V and J ends lost 5 bases and 1 base, in that order; junction bases with no gene match: 4. This CDR3 contains 13 residues.

This clone was seen a few times. The rearrangement links TRBV18 to TRBJ1-4, with D maybe TRBD1 (5 bases). This CDR3 contains 16 residues. Germline lookup yields CDR1 KGHSH and CDR2 LQKENI. Trimming left V 1 base short and J 0 bases short, with 9 bases between. The CDR3 DNA follows: TGTGCCAGCTCACCACTCCAGGGAACAACTAATGAAAAACTGTTTTTT. Its protein product is CASSPLQGTTNEKLFF. The entire variable domain, with the rest obtained from reference TRBV18 and TRBJ1-4, is as follows: NAGVMQNPRHLVRRRGQEARLRCSPMKGHSHVYWYRQLPEEGLKFMVYLQKENIIDESGMPKERFSAEFPKEGPSILRIQQVVRGDSAAYFCASSPLQGTTNEKLFFGSGTQLSVL.

A remark on this clone: This sample includes further DNA sequences coding for the same CDR3. The V call is TRBV30, the J call TRBJ1-2; D is undetermined. Trimming took 2 bases from V and 1 from J, leaving 5 bases between them. The CDR3 totals 12 residues. Germline loops: CDR1 GTSNPN, CDR2 SVGIG (reference sequence). Here the CDR3 reads CAWSMGNYGYTF. The CDR3 region has the DNA TGTGCCTGGAGTATGGGTAACTATGGCTACACCTTC.

This clone appeared many times. Other nucleotide sequences from this sample produce the same CDR3. This chain connects TRBV7-2 to TRBJ2-3; the match to TRBD1 covers 8 bases. The CDR3 is made up of 15 amino acids. V lost 5 bases to trimming and J lost 3 bases; unmatched junction nucleotides: 7. Per germline, CDR1 SGHTA and CDR2 FQGNSA. Here the CDR3 DNA reads TGTGCCAGCAGCCAGGGGGCGATACGAACAGATACGCAGTATTTT. It specifies CASSQGAIRTDTQYF.

This clone was picked up a small number of times. The chain couples TRBV30 to TRBJ1-1; 7 bases are shared with TRBD1. CDR1 is GTSNPN and CDR2 is SVGIG in the germline V gene (reference sequence). The length of the CDR3 is 12 residues. The trim removed 0 bases at V and 5 bases at J, leaving 0 bases unmatched. The CDR3 DNA sequence: TGTGCCTGGAGTGTACAGGGGACTGAAGCTTTCTTT. Amino acid sequence: CAWSVQGTEAFF.